This entry lists 23 T cell receptor beta chains sequenced from one sample in a study of Graves' ophthalmopathy and Graves' hyperthyroidism. TCR beta CDR3 amplification used RNA transcripts. HTBI-primed first-round RT-PCR preceded second-round multiplex PCR. TCRdb reprocessed the multiplex PCR reads with MiXCR, giving one entry per CDR3 protein. The data contain roughly 220,000 distinct CDR3 sequences, around 42% of them singletons. Sequenced material: peripheral blood. All receptors come from an adult man with Graves' ophthalmopathy.

CDR3 amino acids: CASSERGRIGVSPLHF. CDR3 sequence (DNA): TGTGCCAGCAGCGAACGTGGACGAATTGGGGTATCACCCCTCCACTTT. The V and J genes are TRBV9 and TRBJ1-6; D not resolved. The CDR3 runs to 16 residues. The V end was cut by 3 bases, the J end by 10 bases, with 20 bases between. Looked up from germline, CDR1 is SGDLS and CDR2 is YYNGEE.

The chain uses TRBV5-1 and TRBJ2-7; tentative D call: TRBD2 (6 bases). The CDR3 is 16 residues long. Germline CDR1 SGHRS, CDR2 YFSETQ. Trimming took off 6 bases at V and 5 bases at J, with 24 bases between the two ends. The DNA of the CDR3 is TGCGCCAGCAAGAGTAAGGACGGCGGGGTTGGGAACGAGCAGTACTTC. Translation gives CASKSKDGGVGNEQYF.

This clonotype came up many times. V gene TRBV7-9 combines with J gene TRBJ1-1, with D possibly TRBD1 on 5 matching bases. The CDR3 has 13 amino acids. V lost 4 bases and J lost 11, with 17 bases in between. Germline assignment: CDR1 SEHNR and CDR2 FQNEAQ (reference sequence). The CDR3 spells CASSSEDGAAAFF. The CDR3 DNA sequence: TGTGCCAGCAGCTCTGAGGACGGGGCGGCCGCTTTCTTT.

This clonotype has more than one count but fewer than ten. The chain links TRBV20-1 to TRBJ1-5; D is perhaps TRBD1 (5 bases). The CDR3 runs 13 residues. Germline V gene lookup returns CDR1 DFQATT and CDR2 SNEGSKA (reference sequence). The CDR3 loop reads CSWGEHSNQPQHF. CDR3 DNA: TGCAGCTGGGGGGAACATAGCAATCAGCCCCAGCATTTT.

This clonotype appeared a single time. The rearrangement uses TRBV5-1 and TRBJ2-2; D may correspond to TRBD1 or TRBD2 (5 bases each). The V gene lost 4 bases and the J gene lost 0 bases, with 10 bases spanning the gap. Per the germline V gene, CDR1 is SGHRS and CDR2 is YFSETQ. CDR3 length: 15 residues. The CDR3 spells CASSGGPTNTGELFF. The CDR3 coding sequence is TGCGCCAGCAGCGGGGGACCGACGAACACCGGGGAGCTGTTTTTT.

The rearrangement links TRBV27 to TRBJ1-5; D perhaps matches TRBD1 (6 bases). This CDR3 comprises 17 residues. Per germline, CDR1 MNHEY and CDR2 SMNVEV (reference sequence). Trimming shortened V by 2 bases and J by 0 bases, and 14 bases separated the two germline ends. The CDR3 here is CASSLRAGDYSNQPQHF. CDR3 coding DNA: TGTGCCAGCAGTTTAAGGGCAGGGGATTATAGCAATCAGCCCCAGCATTTT.

This chain uses TRBV5-1 with TRBJ2-5; 10 nucleotides match TRBD1. V was pared by 4 bases and J by 2 bases, with 2 bases of the junction left unmatched. This CDR3 has 14 amino acids. The V gene's germline CDR1 is SGHRS and CDR2 YFSETQ. The CDR3 spells CASSQGQGQETQYF. The CDR3 DNA reads as TGCGCCAGCAGCCAGGGACAGGGGCAAGAGACCCAGTACTTC.

The rearrangement joins TRBV9 to TRBJ2-2; 10 bases match TRBD1. Per the germline V gene, CDR1 is SGDLS and CDR2 is YYNGEE. The ends lost 4 bases at V and 5 bases at J; junction bases unmatched: 8. This CDR3 has 16 amino acids. CDR3 residues: CASSRHGTGETGELFF. DNA of the CDR3: TGTGCCAGCAGCCGTCACGGGACAGGGGAGACCGGGGAGCTGTTTTTT.

A few counts support this clonotype. This chain uses TRBV6-1 with TRBJ1-2, with 8 nucleotides matching TRBD1. The CDR3 is 16 amino acids. Germline CDR1 is MNHNS and CDR2 is SASEGT. Trimming at V came to 5 bases and at J to 4 bases, leaving 12 bases not matched to a gene. The CDR3 spells CASSYSTTGEGYGYTF. Here the CDR3 DNA reads TGTGCCAGCAGTTACTCGACGACAGGGGAAGGCTATGGCTACACCTTC.

In its sample, this clonotype was seen many times. Compared with germline, one end of the junction differs, possibly owing to a read error. This chain connects TRBV2 to TRBJ1-2; no clear D. The CDR3 length is 11 residues. The V gene's germline CDR1 is SNHLY and CDR2 FYNNEI. CDR3 sequence: CAGSGGLGYTF. The CDR3 DNA reads TGTGCCGGCAGTGGTGGACTGGGATACACCTTC.

This clonotype was seen a handful of times. The chain links TRBV24-1 to TRBJ1-4; 11 bases line up with TRBD1. This CDR3 contains 16 residues. Germline assignment: CDR1 KGHDR and CDR2 SFDVKD. J gave up 8 bases and V 3 bases, and 7 bases lay outside the gene matches. The chain's CDR3 is CATSDTSGTGGEKLFF. In DNA form, the CDR3 reads TGTGCCACCAGTGATACCTCCGGGACAGGGGGGGAAAAACTGTTTTTT.

This chain uses TRBV2 with TRBJ2-7, with 7 bases fitting TRBD1. Per the germline V gene, CDR1 is SNHLY and CDR2 is FYNNEI. This CDR3 comprises 17 residues. With V trimmed by 5 bases and J by 2 bases, 15 bases remained unmatched. For the CDR3, the DNA is TGTGCCAGCAGTTTAATCATGACAGGGACGAGGACCTACGAGCAGTACTTC. Translating gives CASSLIMTGTRTYEQYF.

A remark on this clonotype: Just one base apart from a much larger clone, this may be a read error. The rearrangement joins TRBV10-3 to TRBJ2-7, with 7 positions matching TRBD1. There are 12 residues in the CDR3. V lost 8 bases, J lost 9 bases, and 10 bases stayed unmatched. Germline V gene sequence: CDR1 ENHRY, CDR2 SYGVKD. Written as DNA, the CDR3 is TGTGCCATCGCCGAGGGGGCGAGGGGGCAGTACTTC. It is translated as CAIAEGARGQYF.

The gene calls are TRBV29-1 and TRBJ1-1; possibly TRBD1 for D (5 bases). This CDR3 is built from 11 residues. The V end was cut by 7 bases, the J end by 4 bases, with 10 bases between. The germline V gene has CDR1 SQVTM and CDR2 ANQGSEA. The CDR3 coding sequence is TGCAGCGCGGACGGGGGCACTGAAGCTTTCTTT. Amino acid sequence: CSADGGTEAFF.

The chain joins TRBV7-2 to TRBJ2-7; 8 positions match TRBD2. The germline gives CDR1 SGHTA, CDR2 FQGNSA. This CDR3 has 14 amino acids. V lost 4 bases and J lost 3; bases outside the gene matches: 5. Written as DNA, the CDR3 is TGTGCCAGCAGCTCTAGCGGGTTTCACTACGAGCAGTACTTC. This translates into CASSSSGFHYEQYF. The entire variable domain, with the rest obtained from reference TRBV7-2 and TRBJ2-7, is as follows: GAGVSQSPSNKVTEKGKDVELRCDPISGHTALYWYRQSLGQGLEFLIYFQGNSAPDKSGLPSDRFSAERTGGSVSTLTIQRTQQEDSAVYLCASSSSGFHYEQYFGPGTRLTVT.

In its sample, this clonotype was seen a few times. The rearrangement uses TRBV20-1 and TRBJ2-5, with D hard to call. The CDR3 covers 10 residues. Germline lookup yields CDR1 DFQATT and CDR2 SNEGSKA (reference sequence). V lost 5 bases, J lost 11 bases, and 12 bases lay in between. The CDR3 spells CSAARRGQYF. The CDR3 DNA reads TGCAGTGCTGCCAGGAGAGGTCAGTACTTC.

A note on this clonotype: The junction shows a germline mismatch at one end, possibly a read error. The J gene is TRBJ1-3, the V gene TRBV7-2; D remains ambiguous. Per germline, CDR1 SGHTA and CDR2 FQGNSA. The CDR3 has 15 amino acids. The DNA for the CDR3 is TGTGCCAGCAGCTTAGCTTGGGGAAGTGGAGACACCATATATTTT. Its translation: CASSLAWGSGDTIYF.

This chain connects TRBV28 to TRBJ2-7; D call uncertain. The CDR3 has 13 residues. V gave up 6 bases and J gave up 0 bases, with 9 bases separating them. Germline assignment: CDR1 MDHEN and CDR2 SYDVKM. CDR3 sequence: CASSPRSSYEQYF. DNA of the CDR3: TGTGCCAGCAGCCCCAGGAGCTCCTACGAGCAGTACTTC.

The chain combines TRBV2 with TRBJ1-6; no clear D gene. Germline lookup yields CDR1 SNHLY and CDR2 FYNNEI. V shed 5 bases and J shed 9 bases, with 17 bases lying between them. This CDR3 has 15 residues. The CDR3 loop is CASSLLASAGSPLHF. CDR3 in DNA: TGTGCCAGCAGTTTACTGGCCTCGGCGGGTTCACCCCTCCACTTT.

The gene calls are TRBV19 and TRBJ1-6; D is undetermined. The CDR3 has 12 residues. Germline CDR1 reads LNHDA; CDR2 reads SQIVND (reference sequence). Trimming cost V 8 bases and J 4 bases, with 6 bases left between them. The CDR3 loop reads CASQAYNSPLHF. In DNA form, the CDR3 reads TGTGCCAGTCAGGCGTATAATTCACCCCTCCACTTT.

In its sample, this clonotype was seen a few times. The chain has TRBV2 and TRBJ1-5, with 7 nucleotides matching TRBD1. Trimming removed 9 bases from V and 1 base from J; junction bases left unmatched: 6. CDR3 size: 14 residues. Germline V gene data show CDR1 as SNHLY and CDR2 as FYNNEI. The CDR3 bases are TGTGCCAGGGGGATGGGACAGAGCAATCAGCCCCAGCATTTT. Translating gives CARGMGQSNQPQHF.

This clonotype was observed a handful of times. This chain links TRBV5-1 with TRBJ1-2, with TRBD1 as a possible D gene (5 bases). The CDR3 has 18 residues. CDR1 is SGHRS and CDR2 is YFSETQ in the germline V gene. V lost 3 bases, J lost 7 bases, and 28 bases lay in between. CDR3: CASSSPTFPGLRRTGYTF. CDR3 nucleotides: TGCGCCAGCAGCTCTCCTACCTTTCCGGGACTCCGGCGGACTGGCTACACCTTC.

Turning to this clonotype: The junction does not match germline at one end; this may be a read error. V usage is TRBV7-2 and J usage is TRBJ2-2, with TRBD1 identical over 10 bases. The CDR3 has 16 amino acids. Germline V gene data show CDR1 as SGHTA and CDR2 as FQGNSA. CDR3 residues: CVSSQLDRGFSGELFF. The CDR3 DNA is TGTGTCAGCAGCCAGCTGGACAGGGGGTTCAGCGGGGAGCTGTTTTTT.